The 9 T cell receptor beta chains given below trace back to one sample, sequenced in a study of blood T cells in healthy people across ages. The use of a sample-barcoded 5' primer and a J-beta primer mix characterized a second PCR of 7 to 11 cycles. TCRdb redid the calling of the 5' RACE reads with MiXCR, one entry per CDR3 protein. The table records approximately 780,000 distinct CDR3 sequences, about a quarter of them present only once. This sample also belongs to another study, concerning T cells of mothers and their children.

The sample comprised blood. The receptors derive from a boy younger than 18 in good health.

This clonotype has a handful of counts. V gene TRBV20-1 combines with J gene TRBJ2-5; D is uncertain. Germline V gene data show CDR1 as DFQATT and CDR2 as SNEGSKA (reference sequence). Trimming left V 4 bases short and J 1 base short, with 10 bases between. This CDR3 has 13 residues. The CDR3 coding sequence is TGCAGTGCTAACGGATTTCTCCAAGAGACCCAGTACTTC. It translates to CSANGFLQETQYF.

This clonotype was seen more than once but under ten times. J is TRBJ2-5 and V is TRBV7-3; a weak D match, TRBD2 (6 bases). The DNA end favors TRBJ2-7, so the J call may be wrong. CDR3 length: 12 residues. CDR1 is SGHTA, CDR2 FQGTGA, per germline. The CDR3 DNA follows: TGTGCCAGCAGCTTCCCGGGAGCCGAGCAGTACTTC. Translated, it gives CASSFPGAEQYF.

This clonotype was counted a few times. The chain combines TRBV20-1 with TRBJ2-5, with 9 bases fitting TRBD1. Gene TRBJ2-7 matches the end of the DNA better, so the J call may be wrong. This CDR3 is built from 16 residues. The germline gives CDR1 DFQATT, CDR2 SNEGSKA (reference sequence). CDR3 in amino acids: CSARGVGGQGTYEQYF. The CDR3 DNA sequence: TGCAGTGCTAGAGGGGTCGGGGGACAGGGAACCTACGAGCAGTACTTC.

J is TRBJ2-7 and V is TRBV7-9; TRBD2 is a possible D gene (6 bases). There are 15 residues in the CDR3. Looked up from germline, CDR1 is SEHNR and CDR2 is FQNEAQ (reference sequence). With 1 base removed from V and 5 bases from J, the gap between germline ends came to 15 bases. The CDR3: CASSLGRIQRDEQYF. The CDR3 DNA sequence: TGTGCCAGCAGCTTAGGACGCATCCAGCGGGACGAGCAGTACTTC.

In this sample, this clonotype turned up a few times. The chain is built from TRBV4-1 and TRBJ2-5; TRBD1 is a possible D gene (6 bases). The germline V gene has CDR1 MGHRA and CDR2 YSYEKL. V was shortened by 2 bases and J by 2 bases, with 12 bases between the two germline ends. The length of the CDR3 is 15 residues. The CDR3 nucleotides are TGCGCCAGCAGCCAACTAGGGGGTTTACAAGAGACCCAGTACTTC. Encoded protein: CASSQLGGLQETQYF.

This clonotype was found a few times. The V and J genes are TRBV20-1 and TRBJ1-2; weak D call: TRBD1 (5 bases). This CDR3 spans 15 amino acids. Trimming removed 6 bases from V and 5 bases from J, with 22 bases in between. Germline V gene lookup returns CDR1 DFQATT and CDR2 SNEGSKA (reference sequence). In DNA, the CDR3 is TGCAGTGCCCCCCCCAACCTGGGGGTGAGGTATGGCTACACCTTC. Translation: CSAPPNLGVRYGYTF.

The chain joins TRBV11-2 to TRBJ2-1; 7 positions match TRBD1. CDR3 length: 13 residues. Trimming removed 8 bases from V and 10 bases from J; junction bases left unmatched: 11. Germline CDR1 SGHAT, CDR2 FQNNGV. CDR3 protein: CASRRQGNLEQFF. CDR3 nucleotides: TGTGCCAGCCGCAGACAGGGCAACCTAGAGCAGTTCTTC.

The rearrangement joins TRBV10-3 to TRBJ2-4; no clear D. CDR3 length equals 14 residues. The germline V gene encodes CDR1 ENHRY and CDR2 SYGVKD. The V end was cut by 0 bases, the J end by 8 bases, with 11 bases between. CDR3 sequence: CAISESGGIDIQYF. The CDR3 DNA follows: TGTGCCATCAGTGAGTCAGGCGGAATCGACATTCAGTACTTC.

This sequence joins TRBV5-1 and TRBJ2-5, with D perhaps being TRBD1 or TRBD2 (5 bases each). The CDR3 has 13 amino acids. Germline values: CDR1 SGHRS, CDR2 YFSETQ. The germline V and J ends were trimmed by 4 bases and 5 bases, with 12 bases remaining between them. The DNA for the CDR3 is TGCGCCAGCAGCCGAGTGGGGGAGGAGACCCAGTACTTC. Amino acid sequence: CASSRVGEETQYF.